This T cell receptor (beta chain) was observed in a study of blood T cell repertoires in COVID-19. Study at large: Specimens from acute and convalescent COVID-19 originated in the United States, Italy and Spain.

V was clipped by 0 bases and J by 0 bases, with 7 bases between them. Germline V gene data show CDR1 as SGHDT and CDR2 as YYEEEE. The length of the CDR3 is 15 residues. Original processing notes: Cell counts per sample came from amplifying reference gene primers. Only in-frame clones appear in the TCRdb table, and some are missing; sequencing was by immunoSEQ multiplex PCR. D and trimming come from the DNA, and the V and J calls and clone size come from that table. The top ten hold 18% of the sample, which has approximately 72,000 clones, around 78% seen once. This clone was counted once. The source is an elderly woman with acute or convalescent COVID-19. The sample comprised peripheral blood. The chain recombines TRBV5-6 with TRBJ1-5; no clear D gene. The CDR3 spells CASSLGGYSNQPQHF. The DNA of the CDR3 is TGTGCCAGCAGCTTGGGCGGCTATAGCAATCAGCCCCAGCATTTT.